This T cell receptor (beta chain) was recovered during a study of T cell repertoires in ileal Crohn's disease. CDR1 is KGHSH, CDR2 LQKENI, per germline. The CDR3 is 16 amino acids. TCRB immunosequencing input was five hundred nanograms of biopsy DNA per sample. Generated by immunoSEQ multiplex PCR, the TCRdb table keeps only in-frame clones and is missing some. This sample has 55,000 to 65,000 clones, with approximately 88% found just once. Time point meaning: neoterminal ileum biopsy at postoperative endoscopy, about 6 months after surgery. Study-wide findings and caveats: Within the first postoperative year, endoscopy came at median approximately 6.6 months.

Regarding this clone: The antigen is unknown. Germline is not matched at one junction end, which may reflect a read error.

This receptor was taken from an adult with Crohn's disease. Sequences were obtained from ileal tissue. The chain links TRBV18 to TRBJ1-3; D gene ambiguous. For the CDR3, the DNA is TGTGCCAGCTCCCCACTCGAGGGAACGACCGGAAACACCATATATTTT. This codes for CASSPLEGTTGNTIYF.